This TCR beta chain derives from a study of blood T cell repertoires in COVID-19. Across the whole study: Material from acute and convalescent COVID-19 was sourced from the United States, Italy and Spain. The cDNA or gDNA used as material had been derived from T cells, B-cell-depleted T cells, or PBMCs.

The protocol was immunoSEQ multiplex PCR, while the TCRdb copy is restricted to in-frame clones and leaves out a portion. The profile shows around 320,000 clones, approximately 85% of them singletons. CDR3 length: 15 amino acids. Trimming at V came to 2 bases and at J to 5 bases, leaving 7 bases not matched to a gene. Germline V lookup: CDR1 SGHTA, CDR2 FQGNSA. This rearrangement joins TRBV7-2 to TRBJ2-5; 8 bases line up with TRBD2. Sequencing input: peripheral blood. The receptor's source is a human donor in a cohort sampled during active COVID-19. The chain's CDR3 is CASSLTGGAGETQYF. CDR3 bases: TGTGCCAGCAGCTTAACCGGGGGGGCCGGGGAGACCCAGTACTTC.